These 18 T cell receptor beta chains came from one sample sequenced in a study of blood T cells in healthy people across ages. A second PCR of 7 to 11 cycles used a sample-barcoded 5' primer and a J-beta primer mix. TCRdb itself ran the 5' RACE reads through MiXCR, one entry per CDR3 protein. In the table there are 1.5 million to 2 million distinct CDR3 sequences, about 49% of which are singletons. Sequenced: blood. These receptors originate from a woman in her 40s in good health.

The chain couples TRBV24-1 to TRBJ2-5; D is perhaps TRBD2 (6 bases). The ends were cut back, 3 bases at V and 3 bases at J, with 13 bases in the middle. This CDR3 region has 15 residues. CDR1 and CDR2 from the germline V gene are KGHDR and SFDVKD. The CDR3 region is CATSDVAGLKETQYF. The CDR3 nucleotides are TGTGCCACCAGTGATGTCGCGGGACTCAAAGAGACCCAGTACTTC.

CDR3 coding DNA: TGTGCCAGCAGTTACGGGCGGGGGGGCCTCGTGGCGGGCGAGCAGTTCTTC. Residues: CASSYGRGGLVAGEQFF. The chain recombines TRBV6-6 with TRBJ2-1; 9 positions match TRBD2. In germline, CDR1 is MNHNY, CDR2 SVGAGI (reference sequence). J lost 10 bases, V lost 2 bases, and 15 bases had no gene match. CDR3 length: 17 amino acids.

The chain recombines TRBV15 with TRBJ2-1, with 12 bases aligning to TRBD2. The V gene's germline CDR1 is LNHNV and CDR2 YYDKDF (reference sequence). This CDR3 is built from 16 residues. The trim removed 4 bases at V and 4 bases at J, leaving 5 bases unmatched. Here the CDR3 DNA reads TGTGCCACCAGCACACCGACTAGCGGGGGATACAATGAGCAGTTCTTC. This sequence encodes CATSTPTSGGYNEQFF.

The chain employs TRBV4-1 and TRBJ2-7, with 7 bases fitting TRBD1. The CDR3 totals 15 residues. Trimming cost V 4 bases and J 7 bases; bases outside gene matches: 13. Germline V CDR1 and CDR2: MGHRA, YSYEKL. CDR3 residues: CASSPTRDSYNEQYF. Here the CDR3 DNA reads TGCGCCAGCAGCCCCACACGGGACAGTTACAATGAGCAGTACTTC.

The chain recombines TRBV20-1 with TRBJ2-5; D is uncertain. The CDR3 has 14 amino acids. The germline V gene encodes CDR1 DFQATT and CDR2 SNEGSKA (reference sequence). Trimming took off 1 base at V and 5 bases at J, with 14 bases between the two ends. The CDR3 loop reads CSARALGELETQYF. CDR3 nucleotides: TGCAGTGCTAGAGCACTTGGAGAGCTCGAGACCCAGTACTTC.

With regard to this clonotype: Because the CDR3's place on the DNA is in doubt, the DNA is left out and the CDR3 is given as listed by TCRdb. CDR3 sequence reads: CASTVGQGALMETQYF. This chain links TRBV21-1 with TRBJ2-5; TRBD1, the table's D call, lacks a check against the DNA. TRBV21-1 is marked as a pseudogene. The CDR3 spans 16 amino acids, including both terminal residues.

This clonotype was observed many times. V gene TRBV20-1 combines with J gene TRBJ1-2, with TRBD1 matching 8 bases. Trimming removed 6 bases from V and 4 bases from J; junction bases left unmatched: 7. Germline assignment: CDR1 DFQATT and CDR2 SNEGSKA (reference sequence). The CDR3 is 13 residues long. The CDR3 reads CSAPDREGYGYTF. The CDR3 bases are TGCAGTGCGCCGGACAGGGAAGGCTATGGCTACACCTTC.

The chain employs TRBV28 and TRBJ2-1; D is perhaps TRBD1 (5 bases). Germline lookup yields CDR1 MDHEN and CDR2 SYDVKM. The CDR3 runs to 13 residues. Between the trimmed V and J ends, which lost 2 bases and 9 bases, there was a span of 11 bases. CDR3 amino acids: CASSLKGVREQFF. The CDR3 coding sequence is TGTGCCAGCAGTTTAAAAGGGGTGCGTGAGCAGTTCTTC.

This chain connects TRBV6-2 or TRBV6-3 to TRBJ2-1; maybe TRBD2 (6 bases). This CDR3 spans 12 amino acids. Between the trimmed V and J ends, which lost 8 bases and 10 bases, there was a span of 15 bases. Germline lookup yields CDR1 MNHEY and CDR2 SVGEGT. CDR3 protein: CASGTGVGEQFF. DNA of the CDR3: TGTGCCAGCGGGACGGGGGTTGGAGAGCAGTTCTTC.

The chain links TRBV6-2 or TRBV6-3 to TRBJ2-7; 10 bases are a match to TRBD1. Trimming cost V 7 bases and J 5 bases; bases outside gene matches: 14. The CDR3 has 16 residues. Germline CDR1 reads MNHEY; CDR2 reads SVGEGT. The CDR3 coding sequence is TGTGCCAGCACCTACCCGGTGGGACAGGGGACCCACGAGCAGTACTTC. It specifies CASTYPVGQGTHEQYF.

This clonotype turned up a few times. The V and J genes are TRBV5-1 and TRBJ2-4, with TRBD1 identical over 7 bases. The trim removed 7 bases at V and 7 bases at J, leaving 11 bases unmatched. CDR3 length: 14 amino acids. CDR1 is SGHRS and CDR2 is YFSETQ in the germline V gene. The CDR3 DNA reads as TGCGCCAGCCGCACAGGGGCGACAGAGAACATTCAGTACTTC. As protein: CASRTGATENIQYF. The full variable domain, with the rest looked up from reference TRBV5-1 and TRBJ2-4, is KAGVTQTPRYLIKTRGQQVTLSCSPISGHRSVSWYQQTPGQGLQFLFEYFSETQRNKGNFPGRFSGRQFSNSRSEMNVSTLELGDSALYLCASRTGATENIQYFGAGTRLSVL.

The chain recombines TRBV12-3 or TRBV12-4 with TRBJ2-7; 7 positions match TRBD1. This CDR3 spans 15 amino acids. V gave up 8 bases and J gave up 1 base; unmatched junction bases: 11. CDR3 DNA sequence: TGTGCCAGCGGTGGATGGGACAGAGGATCCTACGAGCAGTACTTC. This encodes CASGGWDRGSYEQYF.

This chain joins TRBV5-6 and TRBJ2-1; 10 nucleotides line up with TRBD1. CDR3 length equals 14 residues. Unmatched junction bases numbered 9, after V lost 6 bases and J lost 9 bases. Germline values: CDR1 SGHDT, CDR2 YYEEEE. CDR3 DNA: TGTGCCAGCATGGTTGACAGGGGGCTTGGTGAGCAGTTCTTC. This sequence encodes CASMVDRGLGEQFF.

J is TRBJ2-7 and V is TRBV28; TRBD1 matches 7 bases. The DNA end is more similar to TRBJ2-5, so the J call may be wrong. This CDR3 comprises 14 residues. CDR1 MDHEN and CDR2 SYDVKM come from the germline V gene. This CDR3 is CASSVQGFTLTQYF. CDR3 DNA sequence: TGTGCCAGCAGCGTACAGGGGTTCACTTTGACCCAGTACTTC.

In this sample, this clonotype turned up a few times. This rearrangement joins TRBV29-1 to TRBJ1-2; perhaps TRBD1 as D (6 bases). The CDR3 loop spans 14 amino acids. Germline CDR1 reads SQVTM; CDR2 reads ANQGSEA. Trimming stripped 6 bases from V and 4 bases from J, with 18 bases between. CDR3 coding DNA: TGCAGCGTCGTCAGGGACGGAGGGGGCTATGGCTACACCTTC. It yields the protein CSVVRDGGGYGYTF.

J is TRBJ2-5 and V is TRBV27; 8 bases map to TRBD2. The CDR3 covers 15 residues. Per germline, CDR1 MNHEY and CDR2 SMNVEV (reference sequence). V shed 4 bases and J 11 bases; nucleotides not matched to a gene: 15. CDR3 in DNA: TGTGCCAGCAGTTCTACCGGGGGGGCCCCACGGGAGCAGTACTTC. Protein product: CASSSTGGAPREQYF.

This chain links TRBV25-1 with TRBJ2-3, with D unclear. V gave up 2 bases and J gave up 0 bases, with 9 bases separating them. Germline V gives CDR1 MGHDK, CDR2 SYGVNS. This CDR3 region has 15 residues. Here the CDR3 reads CASSEGFRSTDTQYF. CDR3 bases: TGTGCCAGCAGTGAAGGGTTCCGTAGCACAGATACGCAGTATTTT.

This clonotype showed up just a few times. V usage is TRBV4-3 and J usage is TRBJ2-7; the match to TRBD1 covers 9 bases. Germline V gene lookup returns CDR1 LGHNA and CDR2 YSLEER. CDR3 length: 15 residues. With 7 bases clipped from V and 3 bases from J, the junction kept 10 bases outside the gene matches. The CDR3 spells CASTLGQGTGYEQYF. Here the CDR3 DNA reads TGCGCCAGCACCCTAGGACAGGGGACAGGCTACGAGCAGTACTTC.